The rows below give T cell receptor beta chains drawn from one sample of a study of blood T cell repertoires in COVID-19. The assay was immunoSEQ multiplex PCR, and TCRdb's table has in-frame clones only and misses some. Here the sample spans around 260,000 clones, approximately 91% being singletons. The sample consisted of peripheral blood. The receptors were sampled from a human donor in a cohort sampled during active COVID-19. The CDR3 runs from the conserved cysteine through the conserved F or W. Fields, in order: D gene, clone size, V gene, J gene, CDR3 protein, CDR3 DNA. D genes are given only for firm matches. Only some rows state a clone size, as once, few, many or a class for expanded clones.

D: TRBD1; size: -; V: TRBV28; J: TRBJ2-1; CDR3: CASSSSTGTGFHNEQFF; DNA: TGTGCCAGCAGTTCGTCGACCGGGACAGGCTTCCACAATGAGCAGTTCTTC
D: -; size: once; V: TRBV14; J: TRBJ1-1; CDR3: CASSLTVNTEAFF; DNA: TGTGCCAGCAGCCTGACAGTGAACACTGAAGCTTTCTTT
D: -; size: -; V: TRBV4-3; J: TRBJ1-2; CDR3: CASSQGGGDYGYTF; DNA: TGCGCCAGCAGCCAGGGGGGTGGGGACTATGGCTACACCTTC
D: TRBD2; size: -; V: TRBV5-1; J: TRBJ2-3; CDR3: CASSPGTSGKADTQYF; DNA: TGCGCCAGCAGCCCCGGGACTAGCGGGAAGGCAGATACGCAGTATTTT
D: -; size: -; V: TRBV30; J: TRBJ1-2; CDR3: CAWSIQVDYYGYTF; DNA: TGTGCCTGGAGTATCCAGGTTGATTACTATGGCTACACCTTC
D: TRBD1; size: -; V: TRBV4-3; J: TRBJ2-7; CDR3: CASSRGTGGGHEQYF; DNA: TGCGCCAGCAGCCGAGGGACAGGGGGCGGCCACGAGCAGTACTTC
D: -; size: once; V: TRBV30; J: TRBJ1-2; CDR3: CAWSYRGLYGYTF; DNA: TGTGCCTGGAGTTACCGGGGTCTCTATGGCTACACCTTC
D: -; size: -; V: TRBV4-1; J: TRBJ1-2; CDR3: CASSPIRVGENGYTF; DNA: TGCGCCAGCAGCCCAATCCGGGTAGGAGAGAATGGCTACACCTTC
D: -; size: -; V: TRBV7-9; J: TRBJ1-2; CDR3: CASSLYREEGYTF; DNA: TGTGCCAGCAGCTTATACAGGGAAGAGGGCTACACCTTC
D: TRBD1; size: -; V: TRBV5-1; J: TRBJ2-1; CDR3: CASSLGQGGQQFF; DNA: TGCGCCAGCAGCTTGGGACAGGGTGGTCAGCAGTTCTTC
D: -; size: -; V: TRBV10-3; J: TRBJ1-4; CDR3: CAISEGTGFGEKLFF; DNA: TGTGCCATCAGTGAGGGAACCGGGTTTGGTGAAAAACTGTTTTTT
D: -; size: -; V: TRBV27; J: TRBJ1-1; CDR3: CASSFQGNTEAFF; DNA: TGTGCCAGCAGTTTTCAGGGTAACACTGAAGCTTTCTTT
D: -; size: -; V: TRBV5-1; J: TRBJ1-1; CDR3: CASSLSEGKAFF; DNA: TGCGCCAGCAGCTTGAGTGAGGGCAAAGCTTTCTTT
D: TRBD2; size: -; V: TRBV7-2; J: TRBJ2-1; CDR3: CASSYSSLAGGTHEQFF; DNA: TGTGCCAGCAGCTACTCTTCATTAGCGGGGGGTACGCATGAGCAGTTCTTC
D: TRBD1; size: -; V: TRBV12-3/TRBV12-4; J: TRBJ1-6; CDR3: CASSWDRNSPLHF; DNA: TGTGCCAGCAGTTGGGACAGAAATTCACCCCTCCACTTT
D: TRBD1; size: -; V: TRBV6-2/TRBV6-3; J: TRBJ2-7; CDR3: CASSSAGTVPYEQYF; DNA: TGTGCCAGCAGCTCCGCCGGGACAGTCCCCTACGAGCAGTACTTC
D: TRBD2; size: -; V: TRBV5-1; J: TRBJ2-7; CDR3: CASSLEGLAGVYEQYF; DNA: TGCGCCAGCAGCTTGGAGGGACTAGCGGGAGTGTACGAGCAGTACTTC
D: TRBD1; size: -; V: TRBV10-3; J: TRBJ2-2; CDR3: CAISPGTGAGELFF; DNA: TGTGCCATCAGTCCCGGGACAGGGGCCGGGGAGCTGTTTTTT
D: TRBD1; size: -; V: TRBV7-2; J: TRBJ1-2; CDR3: CASSQPQQGLGAGYTF; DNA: TGTGCCAGCAGCCAGCCCCAACAGGGGCTCGGGGCTGGCTACACCTTC
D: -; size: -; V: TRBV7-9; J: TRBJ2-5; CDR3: CASSLGLQETQYF; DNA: TGTGCCAGCAGCTTGGGACTTCAAGAGACCCAGTACTTC
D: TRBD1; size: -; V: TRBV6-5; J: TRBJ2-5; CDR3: CASSYRGPETQYF; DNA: TGTGCCAGCAGTTACAGGGGGCCAGAGACCCAGTACTTC
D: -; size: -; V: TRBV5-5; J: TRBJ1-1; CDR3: CASSFQGKNTEAFF; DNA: TGTGCCAGCAGCTTTCAGGGGAAGAACACTGAAGCTTTCTTT